One sample yielded the 6 T cell receptor beta chains listed below, sequenced in a study of blood T cell repertoires in COVID-19. This table comes from immunoSEQ multiplex PCR, and its TCRdb copy is limited to in-frame clones, with some not included. The top ten hold approximately 3.7% of the sample, which has tens of thousands of clones, roughly 87% seen once. Sequences were obtained from peripheral blood. These receptors were taken from a man in his forties or fifties with COVID-19, enrolled during active disease.

This sequence joins TRBV5-6 and TRBJ2-5; 8 nucleotides agree with TRBD1. V trimming: 2 bases; J trimming: 5 bases; junction bases outside the gene matches: 5. In germline, CDR1 is SGHDT, CDR2 YYEEEE. This CDR3 contains 14 residues. This chain's CDR3 is CASSFPGGGETQYF. The CDR3 nucleotides read TGTGCCAGCAGCTTTCCAGGGGGCGGCGAGACCCAGTACTTC.

The chain recombines TRBV5-4 with TRBJ2-2, with D tentatively TRBD1 (5 bases). The CDR3 contains 14 residues. The V and J ends lost 5 bases and 1 base respectively, with 9 bases between them. Germline V gives CDR1 SGHNT, CDR2 YYREEE (reference sequence). The CDR3 protein is CASRSGQNTGELFF. The CDR3 coding sequence is TGTGCCAGCAGATCAGGACAGAACACCGGGGAGCTGTTTTTT.

The chain is built from TRBV30 and TRBJ2-7, with 9 nucleotides matching TRBD2. V shed 2 bases and J 3 bases; nucleotides not matched to a gene: 5. The CDR3 is made up of 14 amino acids. CDR1 and CDR2 from the germline V gene are GTSNPN and SVGIG (reference sequence). CDR3 protein: CAWSPRLADYEQYF. CDR3 nucleotides: TGTGCCTGGAGTCCGAGACTAGCGGACTACGAGCAGTACTTC.

V usage is TRBV14 and J usage is TRBJ1-2, with a weak D call TRBD1 (5 bases). Germline V lookup: CDR1 SGHDN, CDR2 FVKESK. The ends were cut back, 4 bases at V and 8 bases at J, with 14 bases in the middle. The CDR3 extends over 13 amino acids. The CDR3 DNA reads TGTGCCAGCAGCCCCTCCAGGGCAGGGGGCTACACCTTC. Residues: CASSPSRAGGYTF. Filled out from reference TRBV14 and TRBJ1-2, the complete variable domain reads EAGVTQFPSHSVIEKGQTVTLRCDPISGHDNLYWYRRVMGKEIKFLLHFVKESKQDESGMPNNRFLAERTGGTYSTLKVQPAELEDSGVYFCASSPSRAGGYTFGSGTRLTVV.

The chain is built from TRBV5-6 and TRBJ1-3; 8 bases map to TRBD1. Germline-derived CDR1 and CDR2 are SGHDT and YYEEEE. The trim removed 4 bases at V and 2 bases at J, leaving 2 bases unmatched. The CDR3 has 14 amino acids. The CDR3, as DNA: TGTGCCAGCAGCGCCAGGGGGCCTGGAAACACCATATATTTT. It codes for CASSARGPGNTIYF.

V is TRBV28 and J is TRBJ1-2, with a weak D call TRBD1 (6 bases). V was shortened by 6 bases and J by 4 bases, with 15 bases between the two germline ends. CDR1 and CDR2 (germline): MDHEN, SYDVKM. This CDR3 has 14 amino acids. The CDR3 nucleotides read TGTGCCAGCAGCACACAGGGTCCGGTCTATGGCTACACCTTC. Its protein product is CASSTQGPVYGYTF.